This T cell receptor (beta chain) was observed in a study of blood T cell repertoires in COVID-19. Study background: The United States, Italy and Spain were the sources of the acute and convalescent COVID-19 samples. Sources were T cells, B-cell-depleted T cells, or PBMCs; the material itself was cDNA or gDNA.

CDR1 is SGHRS, CDR2 YFSETQ, per germline. V shed 0 bases and J shed 2 bases, with 7 bases lying between them. This CDR3 spans 14 amino acids. Original data processing: The assay estimated nucleated cells by amplifying reference gene primers. This table comes from immunoSEQ multiplex PCR, and its TCRdb copy is limited to in-frame clones, with some not included. That table is the source of V, J and clone size, and D and trimming were worked out from the DNA. The data show 110,000 to 150,000 clones, around 72% seen once. The V and J genes are TRBV5-1 and TRBJ2-3; D gene ambiguous. Sequenced material: peripheral blood. The clonotype originates from a woman aged 60-70 years with acute or convalescent COVID-19. CDR3 DNA sequence: TGCGCCAGCAGCTTGGACCAAGCCACAGATACGCAGTATTTT. As protein: CASSLDQATDTQYF.